Listed here is a single T cell receptor (beta chain). Its antigen remains unidentified. This record belongs to a study of response to subunit inactivated influenza vaccine. CDR3 length equals 13 residues. V was shortened by 5 bases and J by 4 bases, with 12 bases between the two germline ends. CDR1 is DFQATT and CDR2 is SNEGSKA in the germline V gene (reference sequence). General study findings and limits: Each seasonal influenza vaccination recruits few new T cells, the authors suggested.

TCRdb reprocessed the RT-PCR reads with MiXCR, giving one entry per CDR3 protein. The sample yields roughly 710,000 distinct CDR3 sequences, about 15% seen once. The clonotype comes from a man aged 50 to 60 who received an inactivated influenza vaccine. Sample: PBMCs from blood, taken around two weeks before vaccination. This chain joins TRBV20-1 and TRBJ2-1; D unresolved. The CDR3 nucleotides are TGCAGTGCTCGGACCCCCGAATACAATGAGCAGTTCTTC. It yields the protein CSARTPEYNEQFF.